This T cell receptor beta chain was recorded in a study of cytomegalovirus exposure and HLA in healthy donors. The CDR3 runs 14 residues. Trimming left V 0 bases short and J 6 bases short, with 9 bases between. Germline lookup yields CDR1 SGHRS and CDR2 YFSETQ. Generated by immunoSEQ multiplex PCR, the TCRdb table keeps only in-frame clones and is missing some. The repertoire includes about 240,000 clones, 86% of them detected once, and around 1.3% sits in the top ten. V and J are TRBV5-1 and TRBJ2-2, with D uncertain. This clonotype was sampled from a woman in her 30s in good health and CMV-seropositive. Sequencing was performed on PBMCs. The chain's CDR3 is CASSLASVAGELFF. CDR3 in DNA: TGCGCCAGCAGCTTGGCCTCGGTGGCCGGGGAGCTGTTTTTT.